The clone carrying this T cell receptor beta chain turned up a few times. At one boundary the junction diverges from the germline segment, which might be a read error. The data belong to a study of tumor and adjacent non-tumor tissue in lung cancer. RNA was extracted from bulk tissue without any cell sorting. More than 3 cm separated this lung sample from the edge of the tumor. CDR1 and CDR2 from the germline V gene are MNHNS and SASEGT. CDR3 length: 15 amino acids. TCRbeta libraries were built with three rounds of nested PCR, modified from ARM-PCR. One entry per CDR3 protein, called by TCRdb with MiXCR from the multiplex PCR reads. In the table there are some 66,000 distinct CDR3 sequences, around 61% of which are singletons.

Sequenced: distant non-tumor lung tissue. The TCR sequence derives from a man in his 70s with non-small cell lung cancer. The chain uses TRBV6-1 and TRBJ1-2; the D is unclear. The CDR3 loop reads CVSSTTASSNYGYTF. CDR3 DNA sequence: TGTGTCAGCAGTACAACAGCCTCCTCCAACTATGGCTACACCTTC.